The 24 T cell receptor beta chains below were found in one sample sequenced in a study of PD-1 blockade in classical Hodgkin lymphoma. All trial patients relapsed after autologous stem cell transplantation. The authors purified CD4+ T cells from thawed PBMCs by magnetic negative selection. The method was immunoSEQ multiplex PCR; TCRdb's version includes in-frame clones alone and lacks a portion of them. Among around 34,000 clones listed, 75% to 95% were seen once. Sample: CD4+ T cells from blood, taken at baseline. These TCRs come from a human donor with classical Hodgkin lymphoma.

The chain joins TRBV15 to TRBJ2-1, with 9 bases aligning to TRBD1. The germline V gene encodes CDR1 LNHNV and CDR2 YYDKDF (reference sequence). CDR3 length: 14 residues. The V gene end was trimmed by 5 bases and the J gene end by 12 bases; junction bases not matched to a gene: 11. CDR3 amino acids: CATSGDRVWRGQFF. In DNA form, the CDR3 reads TGTGCCACCAGCGGGGACAGGGTATGGAGGGGGCAGTTCTTC.

The rearrangement joins TRBV14 to TRBJ2-7; tentatively, D is TRBD2 (6 bases). Per germline, CDR1 SGHDN and CDR2 FVKESK. The CDR3 has 16 amino acids. Trimming removed 3 bases at V and 2 bases at J, with 17 bases between. CDR3 DNA: TGTGCCAGCAGCCATGCCGGGACTTCTGGACCCTACGAGCAGTACTTC. It encodes CASSHAGTSGPYEQYF.

The chain joins TRBV12-1 to TRBJ1-1; TRBD1, the D gene given by the table, was not confirmed from the DNA. TRBV12-1 is termed a pseudogene. This CDR3 has 17 residues. CDR3: CASSRRDSLTGVTEAFF. In DNA form, the CDR3 reads TGTGCCAGCAGCCGTAGGGACAGTCTTACCGGTGTCACTGAAGCTTTCTTT.

The chain is built from TRBV5-1 and TRBJ2-7, with D maybe TRBD2 (6 bases). Trimming stripped 6 bases from V and 2 bases from J, with 27 bases between. Germline CDR1 and CDR2: SGHRS and YFSETQ. This CDR3 comprises 18 residues. The CDR3: CASTLRGGRLERTYEQYF. CDR3 sequence (DNA): TGCGCCAGCACCCTCCGGGGCGGACGACTAGAGAGAACCTACGAGCAGTACTTC.

This clone was seen only once. V is TRBV5-1 and J is TRBJ1-6, with no clear D. CDR1 SGHRS and CDR2 YFSETQ come from the germline V gene. This CDR3 comprises 16 residues. Trimming removed 0 bases from V and 9 bases from J, with 16 bases in between. Here the CDR3 DNA reads TGCGCCAGCAGCTTGGACCGATGGACTGGCAGTTCACCCCTCCACTTT. Translating it yields CASSLDRWTGSSPLHF.

The chain links TRBV18 to TRBJ2-3, with 8 bases identical to TRBD2. The CDR3 extends over 19 amino acids. CDR1 and CDR2 (germline): KGHSH, LQKENI. V lost 3 bases, J lost 0 bases, and 14 bases stayed unmatched. Here the CDR3 DNA reads TGTGCCAGCTCACCCCTCGAGACTAGCGTTATATCTAGCACAGATACGCAGTATTTT. It yields the protein CASSPLETSVISSTDTQYF.

The gene calls are TRBV7-7 and TRBJ1-3, with TRBD1 matching over 7 bases. Germline-derived CDR1 and CDR2 are SSHAT and FNYEAQ (reference sequence). V lost 5 bases, J lost 2 bases, and 3 bases stayed unmatched. The CDR3 consists of 14 residues. The CDR3 protein is CASSQGVAGNTIYF. The CDR3 nucleotides read TGTGCCAGCAGCCAGGGGGTAGCTGGAAACACCATATATTTT. Combining the CDR3 with reference TRBV7-7 and TRBJ1-3 gives the whole variable domain GAGVSQSPRYKVTKRGQDVTLRCDPISSHATLYWYQQALGQGPEFLTYFNYEAQPDKSGLPSDRFSAERPEGSISTLTIQRTEQRDSAMYRCASSQGVAGNTIYFGEGSWLTVV.

J is TRBJ2-3 and V is TRBV9; weak D call: TRBD1 (5 bases). CDR3 length: 15 residues. Germline CDR1 reads SGDLS; CDR2 reads YYNGEE. Deletions cut 5 bases from V and 5 bases from J, with 18 bases between. This chain's CDR3 is CASRRSLVRGDTQYF. The CDR3 coding sequence is TGTGCCAGCAGAAGAAGTCTAGTAAGGGGAGATACGCAGTATTTT.

V is TRBV27 and J is TRBJ1-2; 7 nucleotides agree with TRBD1. Per the germline V gene, CDR1 is MNHEY and CDR2 is SMNVEV (reference sequence). The CDR3 totals 13 residues. V lost 3 bases to trimming and J lost 8 bases; unmatched junction nucleotides: 6. The DNA of the CDR3 is TGTGCCAGCAGTTTTGGTACAGGGGTCGGCTACACCTTC. Encoded protein: CASSFGTGVGYTF.

V gene TRBV19 combines with J gene TRBJ2-1, with D maybe TRBD1 (5 bases). The length of the CDR3 is 12 residues. Trimming stripped 1 base from V and 7 bases from J, with 5 bases between. The germline V gene encodes CDR1 LNHDA and CDR2 SQIVND (reference sequence). The CDR3 here is CASSIAGNEQFF. CDR3 DNA: TGTGCCAGTAGTATAGCAGGGAATGAGCAGTTCTTC.

Worth noting for this clone: At one of its ends the junction is not consistent with the germline gene, which may arise from a read error. The chain couples TRBV18 to TRBJ2-3; 8 positions match TRBD2. The CDR3 has 14 residues. Germline V CDR1 and CDR2: KGHSH, LQKENI. The DNA of the CDR3 is TGTGCCAGTTCACCTAGCGGGCACACAGATACGCAGTATTTT. Translated, it gives CASSPSGHTDTQYF.

CDR3 loop: CASSFPPGQLPEGETQYF. Written as DNA, the CDR3 is TGTGCCAGCAGTTTCCCTCCGGGACAGCTCCCTGAGGGGGAGACCCAGTACTTC. The chain employs TRBV27 and TRBJ2-5; 7 nucleotides match TRBD1. J was trimmed by 5 bases and V by 3 bases; bases with no gene match: 18. Per the germline V gene, CDR1 is MNHEY and CDR2 is SMNVEV (reference sequence). CDR3 length: 18 residues.

V usage is TRBV7-9 and J usage is TRBJ2-1, with TRBD1 matching over 12 bases. CDR1 and CDR2 from the germline V gene are SEHNR and FQNEAQ (reference sequence). V lost 5 bases and J lost 7; bases outside the gene matches: 9. The CDR3 runs 16 residues. CDR3 DNA: TGTGCCAGCAGCACCGGACCGGGACAGGGGGCAAATGAGCAGTTCTTC. Protein: CASSTGPGQGANEQFF.

V usage is TRBV10-3 and J usage is TRBJ2-1; perhaps TRBD1 as D (6 bases). The CDR3 is made up of 12 amino acids. Germline V gene data show CDR1 as ENHRY and CDR2 as SYGVKD. Deletions cut 7 bases from V and 9 bases from J, with 13 bases between. CDR3 nucleotides: TGTGCCATCACTCCGACAGGTAGTGAGCAGTTCTTC. Encoded protein: CAITPTGSEQFF.

DNA of the CDR3: TGTGCCAGCAGATTACGACAGGGGGACGAGCAGTACTTC. Translating gives CASRLRQGDEQYF. The chain links TRBV6-6 to TRBJ2-7; TRBD1 aligns across 9 bases. Germline trimming cut 6 bases from V and 5 bases from J; bases unmatched to any gene: 5. This CDR3 has 13 residues. Germline CDR1 is MNHNY and CDR2 is SVGAGI (reference sequence).

The chain joins TRBV5-1 to TRBJ2-7, with D perhaps being TRBD1 or TRBD2 (5 bases each). V was clipped by 5 bases and J by 1 base, with 7 bases between them. This CDR3 region has 12 residues. CDR1 and CDR2 (germline): SGHRS, YFSETQ. This CDR3 reads CASRGESYEQYF. The CDR3 DNA reads as TGCGCCAGCAGGGGGGAATCCTACGAGCAGTACTTC.

The V gene is TRBV5-1, the J gene TRBJ2-1; 10 bases fit TRBD2. This CDR3 region has 15 residues. Per the germline V gene, CDR1 is SGHRS and CDR2 is YFSETQ. Trimming took 1 base from V and 5 from J; bases not matched to a gene: 3. The CDR3 sequence is CASSLSSGSHNEQFF. The CDR3 bases are TGCGCCAGCAGCTTGTCTAGCGGGAGTCACAATGAGCAGTTCTTC.

The rearrangement joins TRBV2 to TRBJ2-1; 13 positions agree with TRBD2. The V and J ends lost 6 bases and 7 bases, in that order; junction bases with no gene match: 6. The CDR3 extends over 15 amino acids. Germline V gene lookup returns CDR1 SNHLY and CDR2 FYNNEI. In DNA form, the CDR3 reads TGTGCCAGCAGACGGAAACTAGCGGGAGGGAATGAGCAGTTCTTC. Translated: CASRRKLAGGNEQFF.

The chain is built from TRBV28 and TRBJ2-7, with TRBD2 identical over 10 bases. The CDR3 loop spans 15 amino acids. V shed 1 base, J shed 2 bases, and the junction held 2 bases outside the gene matches. Looked up from germline, CDR1 is MDHEN and CDR2 is SYDVKM. The CDR3 DNA reads TGTGCCAGCAGTTTATACGGACTAGCGGCCTACGAGCAGTACTTC. Its protein is CASSLYGLAAYEQYF.

This clone appeared once. The chain joins TRBV9 to TRBJ2-7; D could derive from TRBD1 or TRBD2 (6 bases each). Germline-derived CDR1 and CDR2 are SGDLS and YYNGEE. The CDR3 covers 15 residues. Between the trimmed V and J ends, which lost 2 bases and 2 bases, there was a span of 14 bases. As DNA, the CDR3 is TGTGCCAGCAGCGTGCTGTCTGGGGGGCCCTACGAGCAGTACTTC. Its protein is CASSVLSGGPYEQYF.

The genes are TRBV18 and TRBJ1-2; 7 bases fit TRBD1. The germline V gene encodes CDR1 KGHSH and CDR2 LQKENI. V shed 0 bases, J shed 5 bases, and the junction held 3 bases outside the gene matches. This CDR3 has 14 residues. CDR3 loop: CASSPPTGMYGYTF. CDR3 sequence (DNA): TGTGCCAGCTCACCACCGACAGGGATGTATGGCTACACCTTC.

This chain connects TRBV28 to TRBJ1-1; D is unclear. This CDR3 is built from 13 residues. CDR1 is MDHEN, CDR2 SYDVKM, per germline. V lost 5 bases and J 3 bases, leaving 10 bases between the germline ends. CDR3 in amino acids: CASSPPQDTEAFF. DNA for the CDR3: TGTGCCAGCAGTCCCCCACAAGACACTGAAGCTTTCTTT.

The V gene is TRBV5-1, the J gene TRBJ2-1; tentatively, D is TRBD2 (5 bases). The CDR3 is 15 amino acids. The V gene's germline CDR1 is SGHRS and CDR2 YFSETQ. The V gene lost 0 bases and the J gene lost 3 bases, with 10 bases spanning the gap. The CDR3 nucleotides read TGCGCCAGCAGCTTGGAAGGGAGCGGCTACAATGAGCAGTTCTTC. It translates to CASSLEGSGYNEQFF. The full variable domain, in which reference TRBV5-1 and TRBJ2-1 provide the parts outside the CDR3, is KAGVTQTPRYLIKTRGQQVTLSCSPISGHRSVSWYQQTPGQGLQFLFEYFSETQRNKGNFPGRFSGRQFSNSRSEMNVSTLELGDSALYLCASSLEGSGYNEQFFGPGTRLTVL.

J is TRBJ2-5 and V is TRBV29-1; 10 nucleotides agree with TRBD1. CDR3 length: 14 residues. Germline CDR1 and CDR2: SQVTM and ANQGSEA. The junction had 9 bases not matched to a gene; V was cut back by 6 bases and J by 5 bases. The CDR3 loop is CSVSRDRGRETQYF. The CDR3 DNA reads TGCAGCGTGTCTAGGGACAGGGGTAGGGAGACCCAGTACTTC.